These T cell receptor beta chains were read from a single sample in a study of T cells after posttransplantation cyclophosphamide. Only in-frame clones appear in the TCRdb table, and some are missing; sequencing was by immunoSEQ multiplex PCR. Altogether approximately 10,000 clones are present, about 89% being singletons, with the ten largest covering around 4.2%. Sample: PBMCs, taken 420 to 450 days after allogeneic stem cell transplant with calcineurin inhibitor and methotrexate. These receptors were taken from a male patient in his forties or fifties who received an allogeneic stem cell transplant from an unrelated donor, was CMV-positive, and had chronic GVHD only. Some T cells here may be from the graft donor. CDR3s include the opening cysteine and the closing phenylalanine or tryptophan. D genes are given only for firm matches. Size tells how often a clone was seen (once, few, many) or the class of an expanded clone, and some rows leave it out.

len: 19; j_gene: TRBJ2-7; d_gene: TRBD2; v_gene: TRBV12-5; abundance: NA; CDR3aa: CASGSPQGLAGGALYEQYF; CDR3nt: TGTGCTAGTGGTTCGCCGCAGGGACTAGCGGGAGGGGCTCTCTACGAGCAGTACTTC
len: 13; j_gene: TRBJ1-2; d_gene: TRBD1; v_gene: TRBV7-2; abundance: NA; CDR3aa: CASSVGQNYGYTF; CDR3nt: TGTGCCAGCAGCGTGGGACAGAACTATGGCTACACCTTC
len: 14; j_gene: TRBJ1-5; d_gene: TRBD1; v_gene: TRBV27; abundance: NA; CDR3aa: CASSPLQGNQPQHF; CDR3nt: TGTGCCAGCAGCCCTCTACAGGGGAATCAGCCCCAGCATTTT
len: 16; j_gene: TRBJ2-1; d_gene: TRBD2; v_gene: TRBV5-4; abundance: NA; CDR3aa: CASSLELAGGKNEQFF; CDR3nt: TGTGCCAGCAGCCTCGAACTAGCGGGAGGGAAGAATGAGCAGTTCTTC
len: 13; j_gene: TRBJ2-4; d_gene: NA; v_gene: TRBV2; abundance: NA; CDR3aa: CASSDLAKNIQYF; CDR3nt: TGTGCCAGCAGTGATCTAGCCAAAAACATTCAGTACTTC
len: 16; j_gene: TRBJ2-7; d_gene: NA; v_gene: TRBV6-5; abundance: NA; CDR3aa: CASSYSVPRGGYEQYF; CDR3nt: TGTGCCAGCAGTTACTCTGTCCCACGAGGGGGCTACGAGCAGTACTTC
len: 16; j_gene: TRBJ2-2; d_gene: TRBD2; v_gene: TRBV6-6; abundance: NA; CDR3aa: CASSAPAGGGTGELFF; CDR3nt: TGTGCCAGCAGTGCCCCGGCGGGAGGGGGGACCGGGGAGCTGTTTTTT
len: 15; j_gene: TRBJ2-7; d_gene: NA; v_gene: TRBV28; abundance: once; CDR3aa: CASSLFSGYSYEQYF; CDR3nt: TGTGCCAGCAGTTTATTCTCAGGGTATAGCTACGAGCAGTACTTC
len: 19; j_gene: TRBJ2-5; d_gene: TRBD2; v_gene: TRBV4-2; abundance: NA; CDR3aa: CASSQDHGLAGTARETQYF; CDR3nt: TGTGCCAGCAGCCAAGACCATGGACTAGCGGGAACCGCACGGGAGACCCAGTACTTC
len: 13; j_gene: TRBJ1-4; d_gene: NA; v_gene: TRBV7-8; abundance: NA; CDR3aa: CATYLYPGEKLFF; CDR3nt: TGTGCCACCTACCTTTACCCAGGCGAAAAACTGTTTTTT
len: 15; j_gene: TRBJ2-1; d_gene: NA; v_gene: TRBV7-2; abundance: NA; CDR3aa: CASSLTGSSYNEQFF; CDR3nt: TGTGCCAGCAGCTTAACGGGGAGCTCCTACAATGAGCAGTTCTTC
len: 14; j_gene: TRBJ1-5; d_gene: NA; v_gene: TRBV25-1; abundance: NA; CDR3aa: CASNPRQCNQPQHF; CDR3nt: TGTGCCAGCAACCCAAGACAGTGCAATCAGCCCCAGCATTTT
len: 14; j_gene: TRBJ2-7; d_gene: NA; v_gene: TRBV4-1; abundance: NA; CDR3aa: CASSQAGRPYEQYF; CDR3nt: TGCGCCAGCAGCCAGGCGGGGCGTCCCTACGAGCAGTACTTC
len: 14; j_gene: TRBJ1-1; d_gene: TRBD1; v_gene: TRBV9; abundance: NA; CDR3aa: CASSSSGDRDEAFF; CDR3nt: TGTGCCAGCAGCTCCTCCGGGGACAGGGACGAAGCTTTCTTT
len: 13; j_gene: TRBJ2-1; d_gene: TRBD1; v_gene: TRBV6-1; abundance: NA; CDR3aa: CASRDRGYNEQFF; CDR3nt: TGTGCCAGCAGGGACAGGGGCTACAATGAGCAGTTCTTC
len: 19; j_gene: TRBJ2-7; d_gene: TRBD1; v_gene: TRBV9; abundance: NA; CDR3aa: CASSDRGRPPFLLVYEQYF; CDR3nt: TGTGCCAGCAGCGACAGGGGGCGTCCTCCCTTCCTGCTCGTTTACGAGCAGTACTTC
len: 12; j_gene: TRBJ2-3; d_gene: NA; v_gene: TRBV11-2; abundance: NA; CDR3aa: CASSFYTDTQYF; CDR3nt: TGTGCCAGCAGCTTCTACACAGATACGCAGTATTTT
len: 16; j_gene: TRBJ2-7; d_gene: TRBD2; v_gene: TRBV7-3; abundance: NA; CDR3aa: CASSSGAGDGHYEQYF; CDR3nt: TGTGCCAGCAGCTCCGGAGCGGGGGACGGGCACTACGAGCAGTACTTC
len: 16; j_gene: TRBJ2-3; d_gene: TRBD2; v_gene: TRBV7-8; abundance: NA; CDR3aa: CASSSRLAGEVDTQYF; CDR3nt: TGTGCCAGCAGCTCGAGACTAGCGGGAGAGGTAGATACGCAGTATTTT
len: 13; j_gene: TRBJ2-7; d_gene: TRBD1; v_gene: TRBV5-1; abundance: NA; CDR3aa: CASSFDRGYEQYF; CDR3nt: TGCGCCAGCAGCTTCGACAGGGGCTACGAGCAGTACTTC
len: 17; j_gene: TRBJ2-3; d_gene: TRBD2; v_gene: TRBV7-3; abundance: NA; CDR3aa: CASSYEGRLAGADTQYF; CDR3nt: TGTGCCAGCAGCTACGAGGGACGGCTAGCGGGGGCGGATACGCAGTATTTT
len: 14; j_gene: TRBJ1-1; d_gene: NA; v_gene: TRBV6-5; abundance: NA; CDR3aa: CASRQAEVNTEAFF; CDR3nt: TGCGCCAGCCGACAGGCGGAAGTGAACACTGAAGCTTTCTTT
len: 13; j_gene: TRBJ1-2; d_gene: TRBD1; v_gene: TRBV6-5; abundance: NA; CDR3aa: CASSYGTGSGYTF; CDR3nt: TGTGCCAGCAGTTACGGGACAGGGTCAGGCTACACCTTC
len: 14; j_gene: TRBJ1-4; d_gene: TRBD1; v_gene: TRBV6-6; abundance: few; CDR3aa: CASIAGTANEKLFF; CDR3nt: TGTGCCAGCATTGCAGGGACAGCTAATGAAAAACTGTTTTTT
len: 14; j_gene: TRBJ1-5; d_gene: TRBD1; v_gene: TRBV5-1; abundance: NA; CDR3aa: CASSPGTGDQPQHF; CDR3nt: TGCGCCAGCAGCCCAGGGACAGGGGATCAGCCCCAGCATTTT
len: 15; j_gene: TRBJ1-5; d_gene: TRBD1; v_gene: TRBV7-8; abundance: NA; CDR3aa: CASSPGQGSNQPQHF; CDR3nt: TGTGCCAGCAGCCCGGGACAGGGAAGCAATCAGCCCCAGCATTTT
len: 15; j_gene: TRBJ2-1; d_gene: NA; v_gene: TRBV9; abundance: NA; CDR3aa: CASSDSGFSYNEQFF; CDR3nt: TGTGCCAGCAGCGACAGCGGGTTCTCCTACAATGAGCAGTTCTTC
len: 15; j_gene: TRBJ2-7; d_gene: NA; v_gene: TRBV5-6; abundance: NA; CDR3aa: CASSLALRGAYEQYF; CDR3nt: TGTGCCAGCAGCTTGGCTCTCAGGGGCGCCTACGAGCAGTACTTC
len: 14; j_gene: TRBJ1-4; d_gene: NA; v_gene: TRBV9; abundance: NA; CDR3aa: CASSEQGNNEKLFF; CDR3nt: TGTGCCAGCAGCGAGCAGGGTAATAACGAAAAACTGTTTTTT
len: 16; j_gene: TRBJ2-2; d_gene: NA; v_gene: TRBV7-9; abundance: NA; CDR3aa: CASSLSRVAEAGELFF; CDR3nt: TGTGCCAGCAGCTTATCTAGGGTAGCGGAAGCCGGGGAGCTGTTTTTT
len: 13; j_gene: TRBJ2-5; d_gene: NA; v_gene: TRBV28; abundance: NA; CDR3aa: CASSSPLLGGMYF; CDR3nt: TGTGCCAGCAGTTCCCCTCTCCTAGGGGGAATGTACTTC
len: 13; j_gene: TRBJ1-1; d_gene: NA; v_gene: TRBV27; abundance: NA; CDR3aa: CASRERGNTEAFF; CDR3nt: TGTGCCAGCAGGGAGAGAGGGAACACTGAAGCTTTCTTT
len: 14; j_gene: TRBJ1-3; d_gene: NA; v_gene: TRBV9; abundance: NA; CDR3aa: CASSVSDSGNTIYF; CDR3nt: TGTGCCAGCAGCGTATCAGACTCTGGAAACACCATATATTTT
len: 16; j_gene: TRBJ1-3; d_gene: NA; v_gene: TRBV14; abundance: large; CDR3aa: CASSQTSGNSGNTIYF; CDR3nt: TGTGCCAGCAGCCAAACGTCGGGGAACTCTGGAAACACCATATATTTT
len: 18; j_gene: TRBJ2-1; d_gene: TRBD2; v_gene: TRBV7-9; abundance: NA; CDR3aa: CASSPKARLAGLVDEQFF; CDR3nt: TGTGCCAGCAGCCCCAAGGCGCGGCTAGCGGGGCTAGTGGATGAGCAGTTCTTC
len: 15; j_gene: TRBJ2-7; d_gene: NA; v_gene: TRBV19; abundance: NA; CDR3aa: CASSIRVRGPYEQYF; CDR3nt: TGTGCCAGTAGTATAAGAGTCAGAGGCCCCTACGAGCAGTACTTC
len: 15; j_gene: TRBJ2-1; d_gene: TRBD2; v_gene: TRBV28; abundance: NA; CDR3aa: CASSPGTSGLNEQFF; CDR3nt: TGTGCCAGCAGTCCCGGGACTAGCGGCCTCAATGAGCAGTTCTTC
len: 15; j_gene: TRBJ2-7; d_gene: NA; v_gene: TRBV28; abundance: NA; CDR3aa: CASSFRGPRIYEQYF; CDR3nt: TGTGCCAGCAGTTTCAGGGGCCCTCGAATTTACGAGCAGTACTTC
len: 15; j_gene: TRBJ1-2; d_gene: NA; v_gene: TRBV28; abundance: NA; CDR3aa: CASSPLRTHYYGYTF; CDR3nt: TGTGCCAGCAGTCCTCTACGAACCCACTACTATGGCTACACCTTC
len: 14; j_gene: TRBJ1-5; d_gene: TRBD1; v_gene: TRBV27; abundance: NA; CDR3aa: CASSLYRGNQPQHF; CDR3nt: TGTGCCAGCAGTTTGTACAGGGGGAATCAGCCCCAGCATTTT
len: 14; j_gene: TRBJ2-7; d_gene: TRBD1; v_gene: TRBV10-1; abundance: NA; CDR3aa: CASSAGQGGYEQYF; CDR3nt: TGCGCCAGCAGTGCAGGACAGGGTGGCTACGAGCAGTACTTC
len: 14; j_gene: TRBJ2-7; d_gene: TRBD1; v_gene: TRBV27; abundance: NA; CDR3aa: CASSPTGVWHEQYF; CDR3nt: TGTGCCAGCAGTCCGACAGGGGTTTGGCACGAGCAGTACTTC